One sample yielded the 5 T cell receptor beta chains listed below, sequenced in a study of human T cells and chemical hapten exposure. TCRdb called the RACE reads again in MiXCR, with one record for every CDR3 protein. This table has about 82,000 distinct CDR3 sequences, around 13% appearing once. The sample's time point: patch test 3, about 24 weeks after DPC sensitization. Treatment indicated: therapeutic diphenylcyclopropenone sensitization with weekly scalp DPC. This material consisted of whole blood, taken in connection with sensitization to the hapten diphenylcyclopropenone (DPC). These receptors were collected from a woman in her 50s with alopecia areata. Some clones in this sample may be carry-over from other donors' samples.

This clonotype was observed many times. This sequence joins TRBV15 and TRBJ2-5, with TRBD2 identical over 9 bases. Germline assignment: CDR1 LNHNV and CDR2 YYDKDF (reference sequence). This CDR3 comprises 15 residues. The ends lost 5 bases at V and 3 bases at J; junction bases unmatched: 7. In DNA, the CDR3 is TGTGCCACCAGCGGAGGACTAGCGAAGGAAGAGACCCAGTACTTC. It encodes CATSGGLAKEETQYF. The variable domain in full, with the rest retrieved from reference TRBV15 and TRBJ2-5, is DAMVIQNPRYQVTQFGKPVTLSCSQTLNHNVMYWYQQKSSQAPKLLFHYYDKDFNNEADTPDNFQSRRPNTSFCFLDIRSPGLGDTAMYLCATSGGLAKEETQYFGPGTRLLVL.

The chain joins TRBV7-8 to TRBJ1-3; D is ambiguous. CDR1 SGHVS and CDR2 FQNEAQ come from the germline V gene. The CDR3 length is 15 residues. V was cut by 6 bases and J by 4 bases, with 16 bases left in between. This chain's CDR3 is CASSPQETVGNTIYF. CDR3 in DNA: TGTGCCAGCAGTCCTCAGGAAACAGTAGGAAACACCATATATTTT. The variable domain in full, completed from reference TRBV7-8 and TRBJ1-3, reads GAGVSQSPRYKVAKRGQDVALRCDPISGHVSLFWYQQALGQGPEFLTYFQNEAQLDKSGLPSDRFFAERPEGSVSTLKIQRTQQEDSAVYLCASSPQETVGNTIYFGEGSWLTVV.

This clonotype appeared a few times. The genes are TRBV20-1 and TRBJ2-7, with 16 bases that match TRBD2. This CDR3 spans 18 amino acids. Germline V gene sequence: CDR1 DFQATT, CDR2 SNEGSKA (reference sequence). V shed 3 bases and J 5 bases; nucleotides not matched to a gene: 13. The CDR3 spells CSARYSGLAGGPVNEQYF. CDR3 nucleotides: TGCAGTGCTAGGTACTCGGGACTAGCGGGAGGGCCGGTAAACGAGCAGTACTTC.

This clonotype was seen many times. V and J are TRBV6-1 and TRBJ2-5; tentatively, D is TRBD1 (6 bases). The V gene lost 2 bases and the J gene lost 1 base, with 11 bases spanning the gap. Germline V gene data show CDR1 as MNHNS and CDR2 as SASEGT. The CDR3 loop spans 15 amino acids. This CDR3 reads CASSESRGIQETQYF. Here the CDR3 DNA reads TGTGCCAGCAGTGAATCCAGGGGCATCCAAGAGACCCAGTACTTC.

This clonotype appeared many times. The genes are TRBV7-8 and TRBJ2-2, with unresolved D. The V and J ends lost 1 base and 1 base respectively, with 10 bases between them. The CDR3 contains 16 residues. Germline lookup yields CDR1 SGHVS and CDR2 FQNEAQ. The DNA of the CDR3 is TGTGCCAGCAGCTTAGTAGTTCCCTGGAACACCGGGGAGCTGTTTTTT. Translating gives CASSLVVPWNTGELFF.